The 23 T cell receptor beta chains below come from one sample, sequenced in a study of blood T cell repertoires in COVID-19. Assay: immunoSEQ multiplex PCR; the TCRdb copy retains only in-frame clones and omits some. The profile shows around 430,000 clones, around nine tenths of them singletons. Sequenced sample: PBMCs or T cells enriched from blood (not recorded which). All receptors derive from a woman aged 50 to 60 who had recovered from COVID-19.

V is TRBV10-3 and J is TRBJ2-4; D is ambiguous. Deletions cut 0 bases from V and 5 bases from J, with 5 bases between. The CDR3 loop spans 13 amino acids. Germline lookup yields CDR1 ENHRY and CDR2 SYGVKD. The chain's CDR3 is CAISESSQNIQYF. The CDR3 DNA is TGTGCCATCAGTGAGTCGAGTCAAAACATTCAGTACTTC.

Only one count was recorded for this clone. This chain uses TRBV27 with TRBJ2-7; no clear D. This CDR3 has 14 residues. Per the germline V gene, CDR1 is MNHEY and CDR2 is SMNVEV (reference sequence). V dropped 3 bases and J dropped 5 bases, with 14 bases sitting between them. CDR3: CASSFVELPHEQYF. The CDR3 coding sequence is TGTGCCAGCAGTTTCGTTGAACTGCCGCACGAGCAGTACTTC.

The V call is TRBV5-1, the J call TRBJ2-7; D is ambiguous. From germline, CDR1 is SGHRS and CDR2 YFSETQ. Trimming cost V 0 bases and J 2 bases, with 9 bases left between them. This CDR3 region has 14 residues. In nucleotides, the CDR3 is TGCGCCAGCAGCTTGGACGGGTTACCCTACGAGCAGTACTTC. Translation: CASSLDGLPYEQYF.

V gene TRBV19 combines with J gene TRBJ1-1, with TRBD1 identical over 10 bases. Germline lookup yields CDR1 LNHDA and CDR2 SQIVND (reference sequence). The CDR3 loop spans 15 amino acids. V lost 5 bases and J lost 5; bases outside the gene matches: 8. Here the CDR3 reads CASSPRQGAGTEAFF. The CDR3 DNA follows: TGTGCCAGTAGTCCCCGACAGGGGGCAGGTACTGAAGCTTTCTTT.

The V gene is TRBV30, the J gene TRBJ1-6; TRBD1 might be the D (5 bases). Trimming pared 5 bases from V and 8 bases from J, leaving 13 bases between. Germline-derived CDR1 and CDR2 are GTSNPN and SVGIG (reference sequence). The CDR3 runs 13 residues. The CDR3 sequence is CAWGTDWDSPLHF. In DNA, the CDR3 is TGTGCCTGGGGGACCGACTGGGATTCACCCCTCCACTTT.

The gene calls are TRBV9 and TRBJ1-6, with 9 bases fitting TRBD1. The CDR3 contains 15 residues. Germline V gene lookup returns CDR1 SGDLS and CDR2 YYNGEE. Unmatched junction bases numbered 4, after V lost 0 bases and J lost 9 bases. The CDR3 region is CASSVEDRGGSPLHF. DNA for the CDR3: TGTGCCAGCAGCGTAGAGGACAGGGGAGGTTCACCCCTCCACTTT.

This clone was seen a single time. This chain joins TRBV3-1 (or the pseudogene TRBV3-2) and TRBJ1-2; weak D call: TRBD1 (6 bases). This CDR3 comprises 17 residues. CDR1 LGHDT and CDR2 YNNKEL come from the germline V gene (reference sequence). Trimming removed 0 bases from V and 6 bases from J, with 20 bases in between. The CDR3 DNA sequence: TGTGCCAGCAGCCAAGAAGAGACCGGGACACCCATAAATGGCTACACCTTC. As protein: CASSQEETGTPINGYTF.

The chain uses TRBV4-1 and TRBJ2-3; tentative D call: TRBD1 (5 bases). V was cut by 7 bases and J by 4 bases, with 6 bases left in between. The CDR3 has 11 amino acids. The germline V gene has CDR1 MGHRA and CDR2 YSYEKL. As DNA, the CDR3 is TGCGCCAGCACAGGGCCAGATACGCAGTATTTT. It codes for CASTGPDTQYF.

This clone is a singleton in its sample. As DNA, the CDR3 is TGCGCCAGCAGCTTCACAGGGTTGAGAAATGAGCAGTTCTTC. Translation: CASSFTGLRNEQFF. V is TRBV5-1 and J is TRBJ2-1; D is perhaps TRBD1 (6 bases). The CDR3 extends over 14 amino acids. The germline V gene has CDR1 SGHRS and CDR2 YFSETQ. Trimming took 2 bases from V and 7 from J, leaving 13 bases between them.

The chain carries TRBV7-3 and TRBJ2-3; unclear D gene. In germline, CDR1 is SGHTA, CDR2 FQGTGA. The CDR3 runs to 14 residues. Between the trimmed V and J ends, which lost 0 bases and 4 bases, there was a span of 8 bases. CDR3 coding DNA: TGTGCCAGCAGCTTAACCCCCTCCGCAGATACGCAGTATTTT. Translation: CASSLTPSADTQYF.

The chain uses TRBV5-1 and TRBJ2-3, with D perhaps matching TRBD2 (5 bases). V gave up 0 bases and J gave up 1 base, with 6 bases separating them. The CDR3 length is 14 residues. Germline CDR1 SGHRS, CDR2 YFSETQ. The CDR3 spells CASSLGGGTDTQYF. The DNA of the CDR3 is TGCGCCAGCAGCTTGGGGGGAGGCACAGATACGCAGTATTTT.

The chain joins TRBV28 to TRBJ1-2, with TRBD1 identical over 9 bases. Per the germline V gene, CDR1 is MDHEN and CDR2 is SYDVKM. The CDR3 sequence is 13 residues long. Trimming cost V 8 bases and J 4 bases; bases outside gene matches: 5. CDR3 nucleotides: TGTGCCAGCGGGACAGGGTTACCCTATGGCTACACCTTC. Its protein is CASGTGLPYGYTF.

The table lists this clone with a few counts. V is TRBV4-1 and J is TRBJ2-7, with a possible D match to TRBD1 (5 bases). V shed 5 bases and J shed 1 base, with 9 bases lying between them. The CDR3 contains 13 residues. Per the germline V gene, CDR1 is MGHRA and CDR2 is YSYEKL. CDR3 protein: CASSDRISYEQYF. The CDR3 DNA follows: TGCGCCAGCAGCGACAGAATTTCCTACGAGCAGTACTTC.

The chain combines TRBV4-2 with TRBJ2-3; 7 nucleotides line up with TRBD2. CDR1 is LGHNA and CDR2 is YNFKEQ in the germline V gene. V lost 4 bases and J lost 2; bases outside the gene matches: 12. The CDR3 runs to 17 residues. The CDR3 DNA sequence: TGTGCCAGCAGCCCCATGGGGCCAGGGAGGGTCACAGATACGCAGTATTTT. It codes for CASSPMGPGRVTDTQYF.

The chain combines TRBV5-1 with TRBJ1-1, with 10 bases identical to TRBD1. Germline V gene data show CDR1 as SGHRS and CDR2 as YFSETQ. This CDR3 has 15 residues. The junction had 3 bases not matched to a gene; V was cut back by 0 bases and J by 4 bases. The CDR3 sequence is CASSLGQGAGTEAFF. The CDR3, as DNA: TGCGCCAGCAGCTTGGGACAGGGGGCAGGCACTGAAGCTTTCTTT.

In this sample, this clone turned up once. Written as DNA, the CDR3 is TGTGCCGTCGGACTAGATACGGAGACCCAGTACTTC. This gives the protein CAVGLDTETQYF. This chain links TRBV10-3 with TRBJ2-5; TRBD2 aligns across 7 bases. This CDR3 is 12 amino acids long. CDR1 and CDR2 (germline): ENHRY, SYGVKD. V was pared by 11 bases and J by 5 bases, with 8 bases of the junction left unmatched.

The gene calls are TRBV4-3 and TRBJ2-7; D perhaps matches TRBD2 (6 bases). V was clipped by 4 bases and J by 3 bases, with 13 bases between them. The CDR3 is 14 residues long. CDR1 LGHNA and CDR2 YSLEER come from the germline V gene. Here the CDR3 DNA reads TGCGCCAGCAGCCTTGGCGGGACCGTCTACGAGCAGTACTTC. It translates to CASSLGGTVYEQYF.

The chain combines TRBV19 with TRBJ1-2; TRBD1 is a possible D gene (6 bases). Germline V gene data show CDR1 as LNHDA and CDR2 as SQIVND (reference sequence). The CDR3 is 12 residues long. V was pared by 5 bases and J by 8 bases, with 12 bases between. CDR3 residues: CASSGQGRGYTF. DNA of the CDR3: TGTGCCAGTAGTGGGCAGGGGCGCGGCTACACCTTC.

The V and J genes are TRBV5-6 and TRBJ1-2; TRBD1 matches 12 bases. Germline V gives CDR1 SGHDT, CDR2 YYEEEE. The CDR3 consists of 15 residues. The junction had 3 bases not matched to a gene; V was cut back by 2 bases and J by 4 bases. Here the CDR3 DNA reads TGTGCCAGCAGCTTCGGGACAGGGGGCCGCTATGGCTACACCTTC. As protein: CASSFGTGGRYGYTF.

The CDR3 DNA reads TGTGCCAGCAGCCAAACCTCAGGGGGCTCTGAAGCTTTCTTT. It yields the protein CASSQTSGGSEAFF. The J gene is TRBJ1-1, the V gene TRBV3-1 (or the pseudogene TRBV3-2), with 8 bases matching TRBD1. V trimming: 2 bases; J trimming: 6 bases; junction bases outside the gene matches: 5. There are 14 residues in the CDR3. CDR1 is LGHDT, CDR2 YNNKEL, per germline (reference sequence).

This chain links TRBV18 with TRBJ2-7; TRBD1 agrees at 7 bases. The CDR3 is 13 amino acids. Germline V gene lookup returns CDR1 KGHSH and CDR2 LQKENI. Losses at the gene ends were 4 bases for V and 5 bases for J; bases not matched to a gene: 5. CDR3 in DNA: TGTGCCAGCTCACTCGACAGGGTTGACGAGCAGTACTTC. Translating gives CASSLDRVDEQYF. The entire variable domain, with the rest obtained from reference TRBV18 and TRBJ2-7, is as follows: NAGVMQNPRHLVRRRGQEARLRCSPMKGHSHVYWYRQLPEEGLKFMVYLQKENIIDESGMPKERFSAEFPKEGPSILRIQQVVRGDSAAYFCASSLDRVDEQYFGPGTRLTVT.

This chain links TRBV27 with TRBJ2-2; TRBD2 matches 12 bases. CDR1 MNHEY and CDR2 SMNVEV come from the germline V gene (reference sequence). This CDR3 is 17 amino acids long. Trimming removed 6 bases from V and 0 bases from J; junction bases left unmatched: 5. This CDR3 reads CASSQTSGGSNTGELFF. The CDR3 bases are TGTGCCAGCAGCCAGACTAGCGGGGGTTCGAACACCGGGGAGCTGTTTTTT.

This chain connects TRBV27 to TRBJ1-6, with TRBD1 identical over 7 bases. Trimming removed 6 bases from V and 7 bases from J; junction bases left unmatched: 6. This CDR3 is 14 amino acids long. Germline V gene sequence: CDR1 MNHEY, CDR2 SMNVEV (reference sequence). The CDR3 loop reads CASRPGTVNSPLHF. The CDR3 region has the DNA TGTGCCAGCAGGCCCGGGACAGTGAATTCACCCCTCCACTTT.